A selection of T cell receptor beta chains follows, all from one sample in a study of blood T cell repertoires in COVID-19. Method: immunoSEQ multiplex PCR; TCRdb's copy keeps in-frame clones and lacks some. The sample includes some 290,000 clones, 75% to 90% of them seen just once. Sequencing input: peripheral blood. These receptors all stem from a woman aged 30 to 39 with COVID-19, enrolled during active disease. Each CDR3 is given with its conserved first and last residue. D genes are given only for firm matches. Not all rows give a size; the values are once, few, many and, for expanded clones, a class.

size: -; D: -; V: TRBV19; J: TRBJ2-1; CDR3: CASSTDSSAHNEQFF; DNA: TGTGCCAGTAGTACCGACAGTTCCGCCCACAATGAGCAGTTCTTC
size: -; D: -; V: TRBV18; J: TRBJ2-7; CDR3: CASSQRPALYEQYF; DNA: TGTGCCAGCTCACAGCGCCCTGCCCTCTACGAGCAGTACTTC
size: -; D: -; V: TRBV18; J: TRBJ1-1; CDR3: CASSPLDSPNTEAFF; DNA: TGTGCCAGCTCACCCCTGGACAGCCCCAACACTGAAGCTTTCTTT
size: -; D: TRBD2; V: TRBV19; J: TRBJ2-1; CDR3: CASSILSSGRSNEQFF; DNA: TGTGCCAGTAGTATTTTATCAAGCGGGAGGTCGAATGAGCAGTTCTTC
size: -; D: TRBD2; V: TRBV7-9; J: TRBJ2-2; CDR3: CASSPTSGYANTGELFF; DNA: TGTGCCAGCAGCCCCACTAGCGGGTACGCGAACACCGGGGAGCTGTTTTTT
size: -; D: TRBD2; V: TRBV5-1; J: TRBJ2-2; CDR3: CASSLASGRGSTGELFF; DNA: TGCGCCAGCAGCTTGGCTAGCGGGAGAGGCAGCACCGGGGAGCTGTTTTTT
size: -; D: -; V: TRBV11-2; J: TRBJ1-5; CDR3: CASSTGWSQPQHF; DNA: TGTGCCAGCAGCACCGGTTGGTCCCAGCCCCAGCATTTT
size: -; D: -; V: TRBV5-5; J: TRBJ2-3; CDR3: CASSLQGRGSTDTQYF; DNA: TGTGCCAGCAGTCTCCAGGGAAGGGGTAGCACAGATACGCAGTATTTT
size: -; D: TRBD1; V: TRBV5-1; J: TRBJ1-2; CDR3: CASSSRTGGDYGYTF; DNA: TGCGCCAGCAGCTCACGGACAGGGGGGGACTATGGCTACACCTTC
size: -; D: TRBD1; V: TRBV5-8; J: TRBJ1-5; CDR3: CASSWGTGGDQPQHF; DNA: TGTGCCAGCAGCTGGGGGACAGGGGGAGATCAGCCCCAGCATTTT
size: -; D: TRBD1; V: TRBV11-2; J: TRBJ2-7; CDR3: CASSLRTGTGGYEQYF; DNA: TGTGCCAGCAGCTTGAGGACCGGGACAGGGGGCTACGAGCAGTACTTC
size: -; D: -; V: TRBV2; J: TRBJ1-2; CDR3: CASPREDPPRTF; DNA: TGTGCCAGCCCCCGAGAGGATCCCCCTAGAACCTTC
size: -; D: TRBD2; V: TRBV24-1; J: TRBJ2-1; CDR3: CATSDSGTRHEQFF; DNA: TGTGCCACCAGTGATTCCGGGACTAGGCATGAGCAGTTCTTC
size: -; D: -; V: TRBV24-1; J: TRBJ2-2; CDR3: CATADTNTGELFF; DNA: TGTGCCACCGCGGACACAAACACCGGGGAGCTGTTTTTT
size: -; D: TRBD1; V: TRBV14; J: TRBJ2-7; CDR3: CASSQELGTGHYEQYF; DNA: TGTGCCAGCAGCCAAGAACTGGGGACAGGGCACTACGAGCAGTACTTC
size: -; D: TRBD1; V: TRBV9; J: TRBJ1-4; CDR3: CASSKGGTGAEKLFF; DNA: TGTGCCAGCAGTAAGGGCGGGACAGGGGCTGAAAAACTGTTTTTT
size: -; D: TRBD1; V: TRBV30; J: TRBJ1-1; CDR3: CAWSPAGQGGGEAFF; DNA: TGTGCCTGGAGTCCCGCGGGACAGGGCGGGGGTGAAGCTTTCTTT
size: few; D: -; V: TRBV5-5; J: TRBJ1-2; CDR3: CASSLNTGTDGYTF; DNA: TGTGCCAGCAGCTTGAATACAGGGACCGATGGCTACACCTTC
size: -; D: -; V: TRBV6-1; J: TRBJ1-6; CDR3: CASSEAVEQGNSPLHF; DNA: TGTGCCAGCAGTGAAGCCGTTGAACAGGGAAATTCACCCCTCCACTTT
size: few; D: TRBD2; V: TRBV7-9; J: TRBJ2-3; CDR3: CASSLGEGTHTDTQYF; DNA: TGTGCCAGCAGCTTAGGGGAGGGAACCCACACAGATACGCAGTATTTT
size: -; D: TRBD2; V: TRBV19; J: TRBJ2-7; CDR3: CASSAHSTSGSYEQYF; DNA: TGTGCCAGTAGTGCCCACTCGACTAGCGGTTCCTACGAGCAGTACTTC
size: few; D: -; V: TRBV7-9; J: TRBJ1-6; CDR3: CASSVVGRINSPLHF; DNA: TGTGCCAGCAGCGTAGTAGGGAGGATTAATTCACCCCTCCACTTT
size: -; D: TRBD1; V: TRBV10-3; J: TRBJ2-3; CDR3: CAIRRTGDTDTQYF; DNA: TGTGCCATCAGAAGGACAGGGGACACAGATACGCAGTATTTT
size: -; D: TRBD2; V: TRBV5-1; J: TRBJ2-7; CDR3: CASSPGGSGRAYEQYF; DNA: TGCGCCAGCAGCCCCGGGGGTAGCGGGAGGGCCTATGAGCAGTACTTC
size: -; D: -; V: TRBV19; J: TRBJ1-1; CDR3: CASSADRGAPRSTEAFF; DNA: TGTGCCAGTAGTGCGGACAGAGGGGCCCCTCGGAGCACTGAAGCTTTCTTT
size: once; D: TRBD1; V: TRBV7-9; J: TRBJ2-7; CDR3: CASSPAGTGIYEQYF; DNA: TGTGCCAGCAGCCCAGCCGGGACAGGGATATACGAGCAGTACTTC
size: -; D: TRBD1; V: TRBV6-1; J: TRBJ1-4; CDR3: CASSDGTGKGGEKLFF; DNA: TGTGCCAGCAGTGATGGGACAGGGAAGGGAGGTGAAAAACTGTTTTTT
size: once; D: -; V: TRBV27; J: TRBJ2-7; CDR3: CASSPGSSYEQYF; DNA: TGTGCCAGCAGCCCCGGGTCATCCTACGAGCAGTACTTC
size: -; D: -; V: TRBV21-1; J: TRBJ2-1; CDR3: CASSSGDSRGDNAYGNEQFF; DNA: TGTGCCAGCAGCAGTGGGGACAGCCGGGGCGACAATGCTTATGGCAATGAGCAGTTCTTC
size: -; D: -; V: TRBV19; J: TRBJ1-4; CDR3: CASSSQQGLNEKLFF; DNA: TGTGCCAGTAGTTCGCAACAGGGCCTTAATGAAAAACTGTTTTTT
size: -; D: TRBD1; V: TRBV28; J: TRBJ1-1; CDR3: CASSSPGGQGGEAFF; DNA: TGTGCCAGCAGTTCCCCGGGGGGACAGGGGGGCGAAGCTTTCTTT
size: few; D: TRBD2; V: TRBV19; J: TRBJ2-1; CDR3: CASSLRPGLAVYNEQFF; DNA: TGTGCCAGTAGTCTCCGCCCGGGACTAGCAGTCTACAATGAGCAGTTCTTC
size: once; D: TRBD1; V: TRBV11-2; J: TRBJ1-6; CDR3: CASSFAGQQFSPLHF; DNA: TGTGCCAGCAGCTTCGCGGGACAGCAGTTCTCACCCCTCCACTTT
size: -; D: -; V: TRBV20-1; J: TRBJ1-6; CDR3: CSARDPVTLHF; DNA: TGCAGTGCTAGAGATCCGGTAACCCTCCACTTT
size: -; D: TRBD2; V: TRBV30; J: TRBJ2-7; CDR3: CAWSVGGTGDEQYF; DNA: TGTGCCTGGAGTGTGGGGGGGACGGGGGACGAGCAGTACTTC
size: -; D: TRBD1; V: TRBV7-9; J: TRBJ1-1; CDR3: CATGTGALGAEAFF; DNA: TGTGCCACCGGGACAGGGGCCCTTGGGGCTGAAGCTTTCTTT
size: -; D: TRBD2; V: TRBV30; J: TRBJ2-3; CDR3: CAWSRASGSTDTQYF; DNA: TGTGCCTGGAGTCGTGCTAGCGGGAGCACAGATACGCAGTATTTT
size: -; D: TRBD2; V: TRBV5-4; J: TRBJ2-3; CDR3: CASSLVAGGGTDTQYF; DNA: TGTGCCAGCAGCTTGGTGGCGGGAGGGGGCACAGATACGCAGTATTTT
size: -; D: -; V: TRBV30; J: TRBJ1-4; CDR3: CAWNKAYGEKLFF; DNA: TGTGCCTGGAATAAGGCATACGGGGAAAAACTGTTTTTT
size: -; D: -; V: TRBV7-9; J: TRBJ1-1; CDR3: CASSYTMNTEAFF; DNA: TGTGCCAGCAGCTACACAATGAACACTGAAGCTTTCTTT
size: -; D: -; V: TRBV19; J: TRBJ1-4; CDR3: CASSIDSGVGEKLFF; DNA: TGTGCCAGTAGTATAGACTCAGGGGTTGGTGAAAAACTGTTTTTT
size: once; D: -; V: TRBV6-2/TRBV6-3; J: TRBJ2-3; CDR3: CASSRDGGTVDTQYF; DNA: TGTGCCAGCAGTAGGGATGGCGGGACGGTCGATACGCAGTATTTT
size: -; D: -; V: TRBV6-5; J: TRBJ1-2; CDR3: CASSSTQGMGGYTF; DNA: TGTGCCAGCAGCTCAACCCAGGGTATGGGGGGCTACACCTTC
size: -; D: TRBD1; V: TRBV6-4; J: TRBJ1-6; CDR3: CASSVSGTDNSPLHF; DNA: TGTGCCAGCAGTGTTTCCGGGACAGATAATTCACCCCTCCACTTT
size: -; D: -; V: TRBV29-1; J: TRBJ2-7; CDR3: CSVEGRGASSYEQYF; DNA: TGCAGCGTTGAGGGGCGCGGGGCCAGCTCCTACGAGCAGTACTTC
size: -; D: TRBD1; V: TRBV7-8; J: TRBJ1-2; CDR3: CASTEQGARSNYGYTF; DNA: TGTGCCAGCACGGAACAGGGGGCGAGAAGTAACTATGGCTACACCTTC
size: -; D: -; V: TRBV14; J: TRBJ1-3; CDR3: CASSQAFSGNTIYF; DNA: TGTGCCAGCAGCCAAGCTTTCTCTGGAAACACCATATATTTT
size: -; D: -; V: TRBV28; J: TRBJ2-2; CDR3: CASSLAQKGAGELFF; DNA: TGTGCCAGCAGTTTAGCACAAAAGGGAGCCGGGGAGCTGTTTTTT
size: -; D: TRBD1; V: TRBV30; J: TRBJ1-5; CDR3: CASSTGPNQPQHF; DNA: TGTGCCAGCTCGACAGGGCCCAATCAGCCCCAGCATTTT
size: -; D: -; V: TRBV27; J: TRBJ2-7; CDR3: CASSMGAAYEQYF; DNA: TGTGCCAGCAGTATGGGGGCAGCCTACGAGCAGTACTTC
size: -; D: TRBD1; V: TRBV5-1; J: TRBJ2-7; CDR3: CASSPTGGAGDSYEQYF; DNA: TGCGCCAGCAGCCCGACAGGGGGCGCAGGGGATTCCTACGAGCAGTACTTC
size: -; D: TRBD1; V: TRBV11-2; J: TRBJ1-1; CDR3: CASSYGSGGTEAFF; DNA: TGTGCCAGCAGCTACGGATCAGGGGGCACTGAAGCTTTCTTT
size: -; D: TRBD1; V: TRBV5-1; J: TRBJ1-1; CDR3: CASSPDRGDTEAFF; DNA: TGCGCCAGCAGCCCGGACAGGGGGGACACTGAAGCTTTCTTT
size: once; D: -; V: TRBV20-1; J: TRBJ2-7; CDR3: CSASEPRTVHEQYF; DNA: TGCAGTGCTAGTGAGCCCCGGACTGTACACGAGCAGTACTTC
size: -; D: TRBD2; V: TRBV19; J: TRBJ2-5; CDR3: CASSITSGRAGETQYF; DNA: TGTGCCAGTAGTATTACTAGCGGGAGGGCCGGAGAGACCCAGTACTTC
size: -; D: -; V: TRBV2; J: TRBJ2-2; CDR3: CASILRTGELFF; DNA: TGTGCCAGCATCCTGAGAACCGGGGAGCTGTTTTTT
size: -; D: TRBD1; V: TRBV7-2; J: TRBJ1-2; CDR3: CASSPRDRGQNGYTF; DNA: TGTGCCAGCAGCCCCAGGGACAGGGGGCAGAATGGCTACACCTTC
size: -; D: -; V: TRBV4-1; J: TRBJ1-4; CDR3: CASSLRQSTNEKLFF; DNA: TGCGCCAGCAGCCTTAGACAGTCAACTAATGAAAAACTGTTTTTT
size: -; D: -; V: TRBV7-7; J: TRBJ2-3; CDR3: CASSFGISGTDTQYF; DNA: TGTGCCAGCAGCTTCGGTATCAGCGGCACAGATACGCAGTATTTT